In its sample, the clone carrying this T cell receptor beta chain was seen a few times. No antigen is known for it. These data come from a study of cytomegalovirus exposure and HLA in healthy donors. Across the whole study: Within an early data release were 80 million to 90 million unique TCRs drawn from HLA-typed donors. Points from the study as a whole: For most TCR beta V segments, an earlier analysis put the productive rate at about 87% or about 30% of the time.

Germline CDR1 is SGHVS and CDR2 is FNYEAQ. The CDR3 consists of 16 residues. V lost 0 bases and J lost 0, with 9 bases in between. PCR was performed using 60 Vbeta and 13 Jbeta primers. The assay was immunoSEQ multiplex PCR, and TCRdb's table has in-frame clones only and misses some. The sample lists 95,000 to 150,000 clones, about 78% occurring once. This receptor was taken from a female donor in good health and CMV-seronegative. The chain employs TRBV7-6 and TRBJ2-1; a possible D gene is TRBD2 (6 bases). Material: PBMCs. CDR3 DNA sequence: TGTGCCAGCAGCTTAGCGTTAGCGGACTCCTACAATGAGCAGTTCTTC. It yields the protein CASSLALADSYNEQFF.